A single sample gave rise to the 11 T cell receptor beta chains below, sequenced in a study of T cells in Graves' hyperthyroidism and ophthalmopathy (dated by TCRdb to about 2019). The library was built by means of multiplex PCR. Sequencing instrument: Illumina HiSeq 2000. Amplification of TCR beta CDR3 regions was carried out from RNA transcripts. The first round of RT-PCR for the TCR CDR3 was performed with the HTBI primer set and the Qiagen OneStep RT-PCR kit. TCRdb cleaned the public reads at Q25 with fastp, built clones with MiXCR and kept in-frame beta chains. Every CDR3 protein is listed once, alongside the most common genes and DNA of its rows. The sample records over 650,000 distinct CDR3 sequences, 45% of which are singletons. Of the sample, about 7.2% falls within the top ten clones. Material: peripheral blood or thyroid tissue (not recorded which). The source is an adult man with Graves' disease, either hyperthyroidism or ophthalmopathy (not recorded which).

V is TRBV2 and J is TRBJ1-1, with D uncertain. The CDR3 runs to 13 residues. The V end was cut by 6 bases, the J end by 4 bases, with 12 bases between. In germline, CDR1 is SNHLY, CDR2 FYNNEI. CDR3 bases: TGTGCCAGCAGCACCCAAGGGAGCACTGAAGCTTTCTTT. This codes for CASSTQGSTEAFF.

On this clonotype: A read error may be the cause here, since a much bigger clone is one base away. The genes are TRBV15 and TRBJ1-2, with D uncertain. CDR1 is LNHNV and CDR2 is YYDKDF in the germline V gene (reference sequence). This CDR3 spans 15 amino acids. The CDR3 here is CATLPLLQCLYDYTF. The CDR3 nucleotides are TGTGCCACCCTTCCCCTACTCCAGTGCCTCTATGACTACACCTTC.

The gene calls are TRBV19 and TRBJ1-6, with TRBD1 identical over 9 bases. With 9 bases clipped from V and 9 bases from J, the junction kept 9 bases outside the gene matches. Germline CDR1 is LNHDA and CDR2 is SQIVND (reference sequence). The CDR3 has 14 residues. The CDR3 DNA is TGTGCCAGCACCCATGGGGACAGGGTTTCACCCCTCCACTTT. Translating it yields CASTHGDRVSPLHF.

A few counts support this clonotype. One junction end does not reproduce the germline sequence, and a read error may be involved. The genes are TRBV7-7 and TRBJ2-7; 10 bases are shared with TRBD2. The CDR3 loop spans 16 amino acids. Looked up from germline, CDR1 is SSHAT and CDR2 is FNYEAQ (reference sequence). The CDR3 DNA reads as TGTGCTAGCAGCCTGATAGGCTCTAGCGGGAGTCGCGAGCAGTACTTC. Translation gives CASSLIGSSGSREQYF. Variable domain in full (rest from reference TRBV7-7 and TRBJ2-7): GAGVSQSPRYKVTKRGQDVTLRCDPISSHATLYWYQQALGQGPEFLTYFNYEAQPDKSGLPSDRFSAERPEGSISTLTIQRTEQRDSAMYRCASSLIGSSGSREQYFGPGTRLTVT.

This rearrangement joins TRBV5-1 to TRBJ2-5, with 9 bases identical to TRBD1. Germline loops: CDR1 SGHRS, CDR2 YFSETQ. V trimming: 4 bases; J trimming: 6 bases; junction bases outside the gene matches: 10. This CDR3 spans 15 amino acids. The CDR3: CASSAGDRASQTQYF. The CDR3, as DNA: TGCGCCAGCAGCGCCGGGGACAGGGCCTCGCAGACCCAGTACTTC. Supplemented by reference TRBV5-1 and TRBJ2-5, the full variable domain reads KAGVTQTPRYLIKTRGQQVTLSCSPISGHRSVSWYQQTPGQGLQFLFEYFSETQRNKGNFPGRFSGRQFSNSRSEMNVSTLELGDSALYLCASSAGDRASQTQYFGPGTRLLVL.

This chain links TRBV7-6 with TRBJ1-6; possibly TRBD1 for D (6 bases). V was shortened by 5 bases and J by 6 bases, with 17 bases between the two germline ends. The CDR3 has 16 amino acids. Per germline, CDR1 SGHVS and CDR2 FNYEAQ. The CDR3 loop is CASSHSQGTTNSPLHF. CDR3 in DNA: TGTGCCAGCAGCCACTCCCAAGGGACAACTAATTCACCCCTCCACTTT.

The rearrangement uses TRBV7-8 and TRBJ1-4, with D maybe TRBD1 (5 bases). The V end lost 5 bases, the J end lost 3 bases, and 13 bases lay between the germline ends. The CDR3 covers 15 residues. Germline CDR1 is SGHVS and CDR2 is FQNEAQ. DNA for the CDR3: TGTGCCAGCAGCCCGGGGGGGGACTCTAATGAAAAACTGTTTTTT. Its protein is CASSPGGDSNEKLFF.

The chain combines TRBV12-3 or TRBV12-4 with TRBJ1-1; a weak D match, TRBD1 (5 bases). V was cut by 8 bases and J by 1 base, with 14 bases left in between. This CDR3 has 14 amino acids. The CDR3 loop reads CASVRGISNTEAFF. CDR3 sequence (DNA): TGTGCCAGCGTGAGGGGAATTTCGAACACTGAAGCTTTCTTT.

The V call is TRBV10-3, the J call TRBJ1-2, with D unclear. CDR1 and CDR2 (germline): ENHRY, SYGVKD. V was pared by 8 bases and J by 6 bases, with 19 bases between. The CDR3 sequence is 14 residues long. The CDR3 sequence: CAIRSETGQHGYTF. The CDR3 DNA reads TGTGCCATCCGATCGGAGACCGGCCAACATGGCTACACCTTC.

The gene calls are TRBV12-3 or TRBV12-4 and TRBJ1-2, with 8 bases identical to TRBD1. The V gene end was trimmed by 5 bases and the J gene end by 4 bases; junction bases not matched to a gene: 6. The CDR3 consists of 14 residues. This CDR3 reads CASSEITGGYGYTF. CDR3 bases: TGTGCCAGCAGTGAAATCACAGGGGGCTATGGCTACACCTTC.

This clonotype was observed at least ten times. This chain links TRBV7-2 with TRBJ1-3, with D tentatively TRBD1 (6 bases). The CDR3 totals 15 residues. The V and J ends lost 5 bases and 1 base respectively, with 12 bases between them. The germline V gene encodes CDR1 SGHTA and CDR2 FQGNSA. The CDR3 DNA reads TGTGCCAGCAGCCGTTACAGGGAGTCTGGAAACACCATATATTTT. It specifies CASSRYRESGNTIYF.